This entry describes one TCR beta chain. Its antigen is still unknown. The germline gives CDR1 MDHEN, CDR2 SYDVKM. CDR3 length equals 15 residues. Trimming took 7 bases from V and 0 from J, leaving 16 bases between them. These data come from a study of post-analysis software for immune sequencing data. Study-wide results and limits: A handful of TRBV segments were significantly more frequent in patients than in controls. TRBV5-6, TRBV5-1 and TRBV20-1 were among these segments.

The authors incorporated unique molecular identifiers into the TCR beta cDNA libraries. TCRdb processed the PCR reads anew with MiXCR; each CDR3 protein has one entry. Of hundreds of thousands of distinct CDR3 sequences detected, around 53% appear once; the ten largest clones hold approximately 4.2%. This TCR was recovered from a girl aged 5-17 years with multiple sclerosis. Specimen: blood. The chain employs TRBV28 and TRBJ2-7; D gene unclear. The CDR3 DNA is TGTGCCAGCATCCCATCCAGGCTCGACTCCTACGAGCAGTACTTC. Translated: CASIPSRLDSYEQYF.